The next 10 T cell receptor beta chains were all read from a single sample in a study of T cells in Graves' hyperthyroidism and ophthalmopathy (dated by TCRdb to between 2018 and 2021). Receptors were amplified or captured by multiplex PCR. Sequencer: Illumina HiSeq 2000. TCR beta CDR3 regions were amplified from RNA transcripts. For the first round of RT-PCR on the TCR CDR3, the HTBI primer set was used together with the Qiagen OneStep RT-PCR kit. TCRdb's own reprocessing of the public reads used fastp at Q25 and MiXCR and kept productive beta chains. For every CDR3 protein sequence, its rows merge into one entry that carries the most common genes and DNA. The sample table shows about 400,000 distinct CDR3 sequences, and roughly 13% are seen once. The ten largest clones capture about 5% of the sample. The specimen sequenced was blood. These receptors came from a woman between 18 and 29 years old with Graves' hyperthyroidism.

The V gene is TRBV19, the J gene TRBJ1-2; the match to TRBD1 covers 8 bases. V lost 3 bases, J lost 1 base, and 4 bases stayed unmatched. Germline V gene lookup returns CDR1 LNHDA and CDR2 SQIVND (reference sequence). This CDR3 spans 15 amino acids. CDR3 amino acids: CASSIQGQGNYGYTF. CDR3 nucleotides: TGTGCCAGTAGTATCCAAGGACAGGGTAACTATGGCTACACCTTC.

A remark on this clonotype: A much larger clone is a single base away; this may be a read error. The V call is TRBV29-1, the J call TRBJ1-1, with no clear D. The CDR3 consists of 14 residues. CDR1 is SQVTM and CDR2 is ANQGSEA in the germline V gene. CDR3 sequence: CSVVWWRASTKAFF. The CDR3 nucleotides read TGCAGCGTTGTCTGGTGGAGGGCGAGCACTAAAGCTTTCTTT.

At least ten counts were recorded for this clonotype. This chain uses TRBV11-2 with TRBJ2-7; D possibly corresponds to TRBD1 (6 bases). V was pared by 1 base and J by 4 bases, with 23 bases between. This CDR3 has 18 amino acids. From germline, CDR1 is SGHAT and CDR2 FQNNGV. The CDR3 sequence is CASSLASIHVGGHYEQYF. CDR3 coding DNA: TGTGCCAGCAGCTTAGCTTCCATCCACGTAGGGGGTCATTACGAGCAGTACTTC.

The chain links TRBV19 to TRBJ2-3; D might be TRBD2 (6 bases). The CDR3 spans 14 residues. V lost 5 bases and J lost 5, with 14 bases in between. Germline V lookup: CDR1 LNHDA, CDR2 SQIVND (reference sequence). CDR3 sequence reads: CASSLSGIGDTQYF. The CDR3 DNA is TGTGCCAGTAGTCTTAGCGGAATTGGAGATACGCAGTATTTT.

At least ten counts were recorded for this clonotype. The chain combines TRBV6-2 or TRBV6-3 with TRBJ2-7; D perhaps matches TRBD2 (5 bases). In germline, CDR1 is MNHEY, CDR2 SVGEGT. The CDR3 is made up of 17 amino acids. Trimming pared 5 bases from V and 0 bases from J, leaving 20 bases between. The CDR3 protein is CASSPPRKRRSSYEQYF. CDR3 nucleotide sequence: TGTGCCAGCAGTCCCCCCAGGAAGCGGAGGAGCTCCTACGAGCAGTACTTC.

The gene calls are TRBV7-9 and TRBJ1-1; tentatively, D is TRBD1 (6 bases). The CDR3 length is 15 residues. The germline V gene has CDR1 SEHNR and CDR2 FQNEAQ (reference sequence). Trimming left V 5 bases short and J 3 bases short, with 16 bases between. CDR3 nucleotides: TGTGCCAGCAGCACCAGCAGGGGAGGTGACACTGAAGCTTTCTTT. Encoded protein: CASSTSRGGDTEAFF.

In this sample, this clonotype turned up many times. The V gene is TRBV30, the J gene TRBJ2-1; D may be TRBD2 (5 bases). V was clipped by 3 bases and J by 1 base, with 7 bases between them. Per the germline V gene, CDR1 is GTSNPN and CDR2 is SVGIG (reference sequence). CDR3 size: 13 residues. CDR3 sequence: CAWRPGSYNEQFF. CDR3 sequence (DNA): TGTGCCTGGAGACCGGGATCCTACAATGAGCAGTTCTTC.

This clonotype came up many times. The chain recombines TRBV20-1 with TRBJ2-3; 8 bases agree with TRBD2. This CDR3 has 14 residues. V dropped 3 bases and J dropped 4; count of bases not matched to a gene: 6. Germline loops: CDR1 DFQATT, CDR2 SNEGSKA (reference sequence). The CDR3 loop is CSASHGRDPDTQYF. The CDR3 DNA reads as TGCAGTGCTAGCCACGGGAGGGACCCAGATACGCAGTATTTT.

This clonotype was observed at least ten times. The rearrangement joins TRBV5-6 to TRBJ2-7, with D maybe TRBD1 (6 bases). Trimming stripped 0 bases from V and 1 base from J, with 17 bases between. This CDR3 is 17 amino acids long. Germline CDR1 and CDR2: SGHDT and YYEEEE. CDR3 sequence reads: CASSLGRGTYRSYEQYF. CDR3 DNA: TGTGCCAGCAGCTTGGGCAGGGGAACCTATAGATCCTACGAGCAGTACTTC.

This clonotype was counted at least ten times. The chain uses TRBV12-3 or TRBV12-4 and TRBJ2-5; 7 positions agree with TRBD2. V shed 3 bases, J shed 4 bases, and the junction held 2 bases outside the gene matches. This CDR3 region has 13 residues. The CDR3 bases are TGTGCCAGCAGTTTGGGGGGGATAGAGACCCAGTACTTC. Translating it yields CASSLGGIETQYF.